These 26 T cell receptor beta chains were sequenced from one sample in a study of PD-1 blockade in classical Hodgkin lymphoma. The table came from immunoSEQ multiplex PCR; TCRdb's copy has only in-frame clones and leaves some out. Of fewer than 70,000 clones in the sample, 88% were seen once. All patients relapsed after autologous stem cell transplantation, and brentuximab vedotin exposure varied. The sequencing used peripheral blood mononuclear cells (PBMCs), collected before the second cycle of nivolumab. The receptors derive from a human donor with classical Hodgkin lymphoma.

This chain connects TRBV5-1 to TRBJ2-3; tentatively, D is TRBD1 (5 bases). The CDR3 consists of 14 residues. The germline V and J ends were trimmed by 4 bases and 6 bases, with 15 bases remaining between them. In germline, CDR1 is SGHRS, CDR2 YFSETQ. The CDR3 loop reads CASSPQGLADTQYF. The DNA of the CDR3 is TGCGCCAGCAGCCCCCAGGGTTTGGCCGATACGCAGTATTTT.

This clone was seen just once. The gene calls are TRBV10-3 and TRBJ1-3, with 8 bases lining up with TRBD1. The CDR3 covers 14 residues. CDR1 is ENHRY, CDR2 SYGVKD, per germline. J lost 2 bases, V lost 10 bases, and 7 bases had no gene match. Here the CDR3 DNA reads TGTGCCACCCTTGGGACAGGCCCTGGAAACACCATATATTTT. Its translation is CATLGTGPGNTIYF.

The V gene is TRBV7-9, the J gene TRBJ1-1; D not certain. The CDR3 totals 14 residues. CDR1 SEHNR and CDR2 FQNEAQ come from the germline V gene (reference sequence). Trimming cost V 5 bases and J 4 bases, with 14 bases left between them. The CDR3 sequence is CASSRRGSGTEAFF. In DNA form, the CDR3 reads TGTGCCAGCAGCCGGAGAGGGTCGGGCACTGAAGCTTTCTTT.

J is TRBJ2-7 and V is TRBV10-2; either TRBD1 or TRBD2 may fit D (6 bases each). In germline, CDR1 is WSHSY, CDR2 SAAADI. The CDR3 runs to 13 residues. The V end lost 4 bases, the J end lost 4 bases, and 11 bases lay between the germline ends. As DNA, the CDR3 is TGCGCCAGCAGTGTAAAGGGGGGATACGAGCAGTACTTC. This codes for CASSVKGGYEQYF.

The chain has TRBV5-1 and TRBJ2-5, with a weak D call TRBD2 (5 bases). The CDR3 contains 14 residues. Between the trimmed V and J ends, which lost 4 bases and 8 bases, there was a span of 18 bases. In germline, CDR1 is SGHRS, CDR2 YFSETQ. The CDR3 protein is CASSPQPDGITQYF. CDR3 nucleotide sequence: TGCGCCAGCAGCCCCCAGCCGGACGGGATTACCCAGTACTTC.

The rearrangement links TRBV4-1 to TRBJ2-3; 9 bases fit TRBD2. V lost 1 base, J lost 3 bases, and 5 bases stayed unmatched. Germline lookup yields CDR1 MGHRA and CDR2 YSYEKL. The CDR3 extends over 16 amino acids. The CDR3 here is CASSQGLAGRTDTQYF. The CDR3 DNA sequence: TGCGCCAGCAGCCAAGGCCTAGCGGGGAGGACAGATACGCAGTATTTT.

The chain joins TRBV5-1 to TRBJ1-1; TRBD1 is a possible D gene (5 bases). CDR1 and CDR2 from the germline V gene are SGHRS and YFSETQ. The CDR3 sequence is 15 residues long. V was clipped by 3 bases and J by 6 bases, with 18 bases between them. In DNA form, the CDR3 reads TGCGCCAGCAGCTCCGGGGCGGGCCCCGGGGCTGAAGCTTTCTTT. Its translation is CASSSGAGPGAEAFF.

This clone was seen more than once but under ten times. The genes are TRBV6-5 and TRBJ1-2, with 8 nucleotides matching TRBD1. Looked up from germline, CDR1 is MNHEY and CDR2 is SVGAGI. J lost 7 bases, V lost 6 bases, and 7 bases had no gene match. The CDR3 consists of 13 residues. CDR3 protein: CASSQGARAGYTF. The CDR3 DNA reads as TGTGCCAGCAGCCAGGGGGCGCGAGCTGGCTACACCTTC.

This rearrangement joins TRBV29-1 to TRBJ2-3; D is ambiguous. The germline gives CDR1 SQVTM, CDR2 ANQGSEA. V was pared by 4 bases and J by 2 bases, with 31 bases between. The CDR3 extends over 20 amino acids. For the CDR3, the DNA is TGCAGCGTTGTCCTCCTTGGAGCCCCGGACGGGCCACAAGCCACAGATACGCAGTATTTT. It codes for CSVVLLGAPDGPQATDTQYF.

CDR3 bases: TGCGCCAGCAGCTTGTCGACAGGGGTCGGGCAGCCCCAGCATTTT. It is translated as CASSLSTGVGQPQHF. The chain employs TRBV5-1 and TRBJ1-5; 8 positions match TRBD1. The ends lost 1 base at V and 7 bases at J; junction bases unmatched: 7. Germline CDR1 and CDR2: SGHRS and YFSETQ. The CDR3 has 15 residues.

This chain connects TRBV11-2 to TRBJ2-2; no clear D gene. V shed 1 base and J shed 0 bases, with 9 bases lying between them. This CDR3 region has 16 residues. CDR1 SGHAT and CDR2 FQNNGV come from the germline V gene. CDR3 in amino acids: CASSLGVFANTGELFF. The CDR3 nucleotides are TGTGCCAGCAGCTTAGGGGTTTTCGCGAACACCGGGGAGCTGTTTTTT.

This chain uses TRBV7-9 with TRBJ2-4, with TRBD2 matching over 15 bases. J lost 1 base, V lost 6 bases, and 10 bases had no gene match. In germline, CDR1 is SEHNR, CDR2 FQNEAQ (reference sequence). The CDR3 length is 19 residues. This CDR3 is CASSPRTSGGAAAKNIQYF. The CDR3 DNA reads TGTGCCAGCAGTCCTAGGACTAGCGGGGGGGCCGCGGCCAAAAACATTCAGTACTTC.

V is TRBV5-1 and J is TRBJ1-4, with 9 bases fitting TRBD1. The V gene's germline CDR1 is SGHRS and CDR2 YFSETQ. The CDR3 spans 15 residues. Losses at the gene ends were 2 bases for V and 8 bases for J; bases not matched to a gene: 7. CDR3 nucleotides: TGCGCCAGCAGCTTTAAGGGACAGGGTGAGGAAAAACTGTTTTTT. Translated: CASSFKGQGEEKLFF.

V usage is TRBV5-1 and J usage is TRBJ2-5, with D possibly TRBD2 on 7 matching bases. Germline V gives CDR1 SGHRS, CDR2 YFSETQ. V dropped 0 bases and J dropped 5 bases, with 14 bases sitting between them. The CDR3 has 15 amino acids. The CDR3 here is CASSLGSGGLETQYF. CDR3 DNA: TGCGCCAGCAGCTTGGGATCGGGGGGCCTGGAGACCCAGTACTTC.

The chain carries TRBV27 and TRBJ2-7; TRBD1 agrees at 7 bases. Looked up from germline, CDR1 is MNHEY and CDR2 is SMNVEV (reference sequence). With V trimmed by 3 bases and J by 4 bases, 18 bases remained unmatched. This CDR3 spans 18 amino acids. In DNA form, the CDR3 reads TGTGCCAGCAGTTTCTTCCACAGGGGCGAGCTAGGGGAGTACGAGCAGTACTTC. This encodes CASSFFHRGELGEYEQYF.

Only one count was recorded for this clone. The genes are TRBV7-9 and TRBJ2-3, with TRBD2 matching over 9 bases. This CDR3 spans 16 amino acids. Trimming removed 5 bases from V and 5 bases from J; junction bases left unmatched: 11. CDR1 is SEHNR, CDR2 FQNEAQ, per germline (reference sequence). Here the CDR3 reads CASSRSRSGGEDTQYF. DNA for the CDR3: TGTGCCAGCAGCCGATCGCGTAGCGGGGGCGAAGATACGCAGTATTTT.

This clone was counted only a few times. The chain links TRBV5-6 to TRBJ2-3, with 9 nucleotides matching TRBD1. The V gene end was trimmed by 0 bases and the J gene end by 8 bases; junction bases not matched to a gene: 19. CDR3 length: 19 residues. In germline, CDR1 is SGHDT, CDR2 YYEEEE. In DNA form, the CDR3 reads TGTGCCAGCAGCTTGGCCCCGTCGCTTGGGACAGGGTTAAAAGCTACGCAGTATTTT. Its translation is CASSLAPSLGTGLKATQYF.

The V gene is TRBV28, the J gene TRBJ2-7; 14 nucleotides agree with TRBD2. In germline, CDR1 is MDHEN, CDR2 SYDVKM. The CDR3 spans 16 residues. V shed 7 bases and J 0 bases; nucleotides not matched to a gene: 5. In DNA, the CDR3 is TGTGCCAGCATAGCGGGACTAGCGGGGGTCTCCTACGAGCAGTACTTC. This gives the protein CASIAGLAGVSYEQYF.

The chain links TRBV9 to TRBJ2-3; 7 bases are a match to TRBD1. Germline assignment: CDR1 SGDLS and CDR2 YYNGEE. V was pared by 6 bases and J by 9 bases, with 10 bases of the junction left unmatched. The CDR3 runs 13 residues. CDR3 sequence reads: CASTSLDRDTQYF. The CDR3 DNA is TGTGCCAGCACTTCCCTTGACAGGGACACGCAGTATTTT.

This chain joins TRBV7-9 and TRBJ2-7, with D possibly matching TRBD1 (6 bases). The CDR3 length is 15 residues. Looked up from germline, CDR1 is SEHNR and CDR2 is FQNEAQ (reference sequence). Trimming took off 4 bases at V and 3 bases at J, with 16 bases between the two ends. The CDR3 spells CASSSWTDDYYEQYF. The CDR3 region has the DNA TGTGCCAGCAGCTCCTGGACAGACGATTACTACGAGCAGTACTTC. The full variable domain, completed using reference TRBV7-9 and TRBJ2-7, is DTGVSQNPRHKITKRGQNVTFRCDPISEHNRLYWYRQTLGQGPEFLTYFQNEAQLEKSRLLSDRFSAERPKGSFSTLEIQRTEQGDSAMYLCASSSWTDDYYEQYFGPGTRLTVT.

This clone was recorded once. The chain has TRBV18 and TRBJ1-1; D ambiguous. Per the germline V gene, CDR1 is KGHSH and CDR2 is LQKENI. This CDR3 is 14 amino acids long. Trimming stripped 2 bases from V and 1 base from J, with 8 bases between. Here the CDR3 DNA reads TGTGCCAGCTCACCAGTTGACGGGAACACTGAAGCTTTCTTT. Its protein product is CASSPVDGNTEAFF.

CDR3 coding DNA: TGCAGCGTAGCCCCGGGACAGGGGGGGAATGAGCAGTTCTTC. Translating it yields CSVAPGQGGNEQFF. The gene calls are TRBV29-1 and TRBJ2-1; TRBD1 agrees at 11 bases. The CDR3 sequence is 14 residues long. Trimming cost V 6 bases and J 7 bases; bases outside gene matches: 8. The germline V gene encodes CDR1 SQVTM and CDR2 ANQGSEA.

J is TRBJ1-2 and V is TRBV5-1; D uncertain. This CDR3 is built from 12 residues. The V end lost 2 bases, the J end lost 4 bases, and 6 bases lay between the germline ends. The germline V gene has CDR1 SGHRS and CDR2 YFSETQ. The CDR3 sequence: CASSFTSYGYTF. CDR3 sequence (DNA): TGCGCCAGCAGCTTCACCAGCTATGGCTACACCTTC.

This chain joins TRBV5-4 and TRBJ1-3, with 7 bases lining up with TRBD1. Trimming at V came to 2 bases and at J to 2 bases, leaving 4 bases not matched to a gene. CDR1 is SGHNT and CDR2 is YYREEE in the germline V gene (reference sequence). CDR3 size: 15 residues. CDR3 nucleotides: TGTGCCAGCAGCTTTGACAGGGACCCTGGAAACACCATATATTTT. The encoded protein is CASSFDRDPGNTIYF.

This rearrangement joins TRBV5-1 to TRBJ2-2; D is unclear. CDR1 and CDR2 from the germline V gene are SGHRS and YFSETQ. This CDR3 spans 12 amino acids. V dropped 7 bases and J dropped 5 bases, with 9 bases sitting between them. The CDR3 DNA sequence: TGCGCCAGCCGCGAAAGTACCGGGGAGCTGTTTTTT. It codes for CASRESTGELFF.

The V gene is TRBV6-1, the J gene TRBJ2-7; 7 positions match TRBD1. The CDR3 is 16 residues long. Germline CDR1 MNHNS, CDR2 SASEGT. Trimming cost V 4 bases and J 0 bases; bases outside gene matches: 9. CDR3 region: CASSGLGQKSSYEQYF. In DNA, the CDR3 is TGTGCCAGCAGTGGGCTGGGACAGAAAAGCTCCTACGAGCAGTACTTC.